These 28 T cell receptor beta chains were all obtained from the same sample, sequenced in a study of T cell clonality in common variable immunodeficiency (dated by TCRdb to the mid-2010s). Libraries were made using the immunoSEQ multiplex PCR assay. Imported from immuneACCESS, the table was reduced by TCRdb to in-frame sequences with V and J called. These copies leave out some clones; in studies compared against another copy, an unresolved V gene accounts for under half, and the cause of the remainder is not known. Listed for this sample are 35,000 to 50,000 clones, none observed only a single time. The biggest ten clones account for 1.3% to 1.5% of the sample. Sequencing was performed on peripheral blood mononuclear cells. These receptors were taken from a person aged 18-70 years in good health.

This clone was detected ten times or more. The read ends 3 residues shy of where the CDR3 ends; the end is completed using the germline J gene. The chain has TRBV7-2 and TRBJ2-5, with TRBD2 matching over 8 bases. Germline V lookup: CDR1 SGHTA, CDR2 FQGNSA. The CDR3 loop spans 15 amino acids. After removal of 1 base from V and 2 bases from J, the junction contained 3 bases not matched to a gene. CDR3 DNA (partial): TGTGCCAGCAGCTTAGGCGGGAGGACGCAAGAGACC. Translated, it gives CASSLGGRTQET. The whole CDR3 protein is CASSLGGRTQETQYF.

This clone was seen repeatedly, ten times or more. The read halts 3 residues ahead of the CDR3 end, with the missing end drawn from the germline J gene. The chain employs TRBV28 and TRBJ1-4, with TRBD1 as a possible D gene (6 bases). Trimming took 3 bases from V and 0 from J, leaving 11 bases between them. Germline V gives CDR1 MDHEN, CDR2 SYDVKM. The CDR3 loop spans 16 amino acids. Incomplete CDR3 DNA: TGTGCCAGCAGTTTTATTGGGGGCGCAACTAATGAAAAA. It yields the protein CASSFIGGATNEK. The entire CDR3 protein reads CASSFIGGATNEKLFF.

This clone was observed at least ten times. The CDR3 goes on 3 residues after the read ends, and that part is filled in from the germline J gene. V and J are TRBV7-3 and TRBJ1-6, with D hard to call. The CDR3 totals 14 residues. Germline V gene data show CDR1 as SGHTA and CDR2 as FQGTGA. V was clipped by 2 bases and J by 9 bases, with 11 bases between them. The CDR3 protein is CASSLLGPGSPLHF. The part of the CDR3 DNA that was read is TGTGCCAGCAGCTTATTAGGGCCCGGTTCACCC.

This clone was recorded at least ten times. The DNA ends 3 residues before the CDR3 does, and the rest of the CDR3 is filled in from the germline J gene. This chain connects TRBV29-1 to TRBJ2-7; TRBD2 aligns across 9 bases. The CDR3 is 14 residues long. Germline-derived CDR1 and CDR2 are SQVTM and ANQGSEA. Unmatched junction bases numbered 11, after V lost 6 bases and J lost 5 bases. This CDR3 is CSVPTSGRPNEQYF. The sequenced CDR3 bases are TGCAGCGTCCCGACTAGCGGCCGCCCCAACGAG.

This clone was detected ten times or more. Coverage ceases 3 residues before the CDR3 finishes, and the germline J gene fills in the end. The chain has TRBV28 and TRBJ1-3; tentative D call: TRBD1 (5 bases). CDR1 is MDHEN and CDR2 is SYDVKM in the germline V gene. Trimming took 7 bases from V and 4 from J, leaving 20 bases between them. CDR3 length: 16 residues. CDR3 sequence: CASNPWEGMSGNTIYF. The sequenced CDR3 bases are TGTGCCAGCAACCCCTGGGAGGGGATGAGCGGAAACACC.

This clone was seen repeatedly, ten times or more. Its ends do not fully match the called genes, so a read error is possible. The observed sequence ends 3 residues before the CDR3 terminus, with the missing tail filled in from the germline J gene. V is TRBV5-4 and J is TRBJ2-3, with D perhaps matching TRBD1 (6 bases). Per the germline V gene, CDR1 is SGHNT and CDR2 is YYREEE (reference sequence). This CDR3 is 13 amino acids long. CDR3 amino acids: CASKATGSETQYF. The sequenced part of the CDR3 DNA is TGTGCCAGCAAAGCGACAGGATCAGAGACG.

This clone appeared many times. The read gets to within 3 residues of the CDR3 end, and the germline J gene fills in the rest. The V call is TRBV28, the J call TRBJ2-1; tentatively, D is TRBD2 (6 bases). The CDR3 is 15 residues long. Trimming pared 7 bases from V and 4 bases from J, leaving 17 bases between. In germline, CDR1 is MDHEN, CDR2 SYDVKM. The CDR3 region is CASNPGLESYNEQFF. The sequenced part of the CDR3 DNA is TGTGCCAGCAATCCGGGACTCGAATCATACAATGAG. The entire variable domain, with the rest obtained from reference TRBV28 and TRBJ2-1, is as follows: DVKVTQSSRYLVKRTGEKVFLECVQDMDHENMFWYRQDPGLGLRLIYFSYDVKMKEKGDIPEGYSVSREKKERFSLILESASTNQTSMYLCASNPGLESYNEQFFGPGTRLTVL.

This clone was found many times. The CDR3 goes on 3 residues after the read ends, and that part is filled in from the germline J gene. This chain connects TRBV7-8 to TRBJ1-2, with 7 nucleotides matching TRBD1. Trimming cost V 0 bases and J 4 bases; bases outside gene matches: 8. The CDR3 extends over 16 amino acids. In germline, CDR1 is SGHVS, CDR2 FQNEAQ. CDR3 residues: CASSLASHRQGYGYTF. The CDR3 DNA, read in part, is TGTGCCAGCAGCTTAGCGTCCCACCGACAGGGCTATGGC.

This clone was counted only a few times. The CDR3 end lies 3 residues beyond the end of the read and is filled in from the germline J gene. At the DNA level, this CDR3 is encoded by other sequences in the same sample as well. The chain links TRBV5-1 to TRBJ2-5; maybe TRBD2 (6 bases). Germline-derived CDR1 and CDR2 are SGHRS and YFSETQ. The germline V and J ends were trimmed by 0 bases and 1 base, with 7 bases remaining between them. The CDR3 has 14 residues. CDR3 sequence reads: CASSLGGVQETQYF. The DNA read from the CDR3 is TGCGCCAGCAGCTTGGGGGGGGTCCAAGAGACC.

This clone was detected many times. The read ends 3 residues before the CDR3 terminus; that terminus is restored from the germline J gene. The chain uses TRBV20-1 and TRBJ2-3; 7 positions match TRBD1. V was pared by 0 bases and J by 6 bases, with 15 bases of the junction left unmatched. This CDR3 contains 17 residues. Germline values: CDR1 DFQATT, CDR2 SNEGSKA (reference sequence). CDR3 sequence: CSARETGTVLVRDTQYF. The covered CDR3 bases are TGCAGTGCTAGAGAGACCGGGACAGTCCTTGTGCGGGATACG.

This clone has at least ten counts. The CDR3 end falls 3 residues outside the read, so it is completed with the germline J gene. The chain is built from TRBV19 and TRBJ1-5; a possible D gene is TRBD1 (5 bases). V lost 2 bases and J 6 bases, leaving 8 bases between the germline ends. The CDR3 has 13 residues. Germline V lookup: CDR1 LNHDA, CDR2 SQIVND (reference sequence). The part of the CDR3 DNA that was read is TGTGCCAGTAGTATATCAGGGAGTCAGCCC. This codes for CASSISGSQP. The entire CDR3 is CASSISGSQPQHF. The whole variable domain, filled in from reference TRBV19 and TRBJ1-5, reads DGGITQSPKYLFRKEGQNVTLSCEQNLNHDAMYWYRQDPGQGLRLIYYSQIVNDFQKGDIAEGYSVSREKKESFPLTVTSAQKNPTAFYLCASSISGSQPQHFGDGTRLSIL.

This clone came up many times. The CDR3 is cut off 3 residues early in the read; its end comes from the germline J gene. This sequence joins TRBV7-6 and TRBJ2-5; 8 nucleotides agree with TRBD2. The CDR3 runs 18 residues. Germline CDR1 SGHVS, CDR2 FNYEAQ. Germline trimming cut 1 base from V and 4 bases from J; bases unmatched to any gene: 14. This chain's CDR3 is CASSLGETGTRKRETQYF. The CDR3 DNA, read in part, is TGTGCCAGCAGCTTAGGGGAAACCGGGACTAGGAAAAGAGAGACC. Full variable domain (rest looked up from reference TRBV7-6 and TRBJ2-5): GAGVSQSPRYKVTKRGQDVALRCDPISGHVSLYWYRQALGQGPEFLTYFNYEAQQDKSGLPNDRFSAERPEGSISTLTIQRTEQRDSAMYRCASSLGETGTRKRETQYFGPGTRLLVL.

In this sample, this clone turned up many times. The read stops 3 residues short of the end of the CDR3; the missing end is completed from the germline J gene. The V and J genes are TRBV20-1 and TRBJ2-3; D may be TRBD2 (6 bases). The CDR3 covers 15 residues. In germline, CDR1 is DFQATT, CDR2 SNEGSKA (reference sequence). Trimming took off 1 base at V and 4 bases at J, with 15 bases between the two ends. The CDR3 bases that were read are TGCAGTGCTAGAGTACAGCGGGCTTTACCAGATACG. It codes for CSARVQRALPDT. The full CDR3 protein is CSARVQRALPDTQYF.

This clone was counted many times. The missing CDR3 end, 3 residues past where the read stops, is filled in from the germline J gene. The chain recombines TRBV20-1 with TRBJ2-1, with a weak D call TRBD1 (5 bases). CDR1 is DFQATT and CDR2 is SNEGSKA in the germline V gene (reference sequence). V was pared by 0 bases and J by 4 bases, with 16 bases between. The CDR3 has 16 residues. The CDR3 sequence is CSARDGAAWGYNEQFF. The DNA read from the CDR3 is TGCAGTGCTAGAGATGGGGCGGCATGGGGATACAATGAG.

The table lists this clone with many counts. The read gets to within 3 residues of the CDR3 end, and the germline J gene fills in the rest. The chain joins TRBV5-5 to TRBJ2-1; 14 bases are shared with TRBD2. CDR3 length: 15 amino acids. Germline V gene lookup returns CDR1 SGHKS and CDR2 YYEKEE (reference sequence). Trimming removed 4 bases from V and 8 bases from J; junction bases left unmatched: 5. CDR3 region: CASSLTSGRAHEQFF. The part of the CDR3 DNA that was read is TGTGCCAGCAGCCTGACTAGCGGGAGGGCCCATGAG.

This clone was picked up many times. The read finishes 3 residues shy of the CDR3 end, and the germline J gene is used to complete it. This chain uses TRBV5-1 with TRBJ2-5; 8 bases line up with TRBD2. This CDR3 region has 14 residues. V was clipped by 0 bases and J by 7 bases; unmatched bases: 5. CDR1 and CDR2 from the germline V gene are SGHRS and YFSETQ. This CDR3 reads CASSLDSGSGTQYF. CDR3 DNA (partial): TGCGCCAGCAGCTTGGACAGCGGGAGTGGGACC. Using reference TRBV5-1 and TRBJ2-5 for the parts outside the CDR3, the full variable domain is KAGVTQTPRYLIKTRGQQVTLSCSPISGHRSVSWYQQTPGQGLQFLFEYFSETQRNKGNFPGRFSGRQFSNSRSEMNVSTLELGDSALYLCASSLDSGSGTQYFGPGTRLLVL.

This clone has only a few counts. The CDR3 spells CASSTPGKLTEAFF. The sequenced CDR3 bases are TGTGCCAGCAGCACCCCAGGGAAGCTCACTGAA. The chain couples TRBV7-8 to TRBJ1-1; the D gene is possibly TRBD1 (5 bases). The observed sequence ends 3 residues before the CDR3 terminus, with the missing tail filled in from the germline J gene. This CDR3 spans 14 amino acids. Trimming took off 5 bases at V and 4 bases at J, with 14 bases between the two ends. Per the germline V gene, CDR1 is SGHVS and CDR2 is FQNEAQ.

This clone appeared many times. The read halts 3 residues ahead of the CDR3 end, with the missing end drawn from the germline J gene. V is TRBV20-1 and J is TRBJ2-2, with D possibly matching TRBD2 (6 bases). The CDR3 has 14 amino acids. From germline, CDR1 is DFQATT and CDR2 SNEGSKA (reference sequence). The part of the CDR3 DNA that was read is TGCAGTGCTAGCGGGGACTGGGGTGGCGAAAAG. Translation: CSASGDWGGEK. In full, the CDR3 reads CSASGDWGGEKLFF.

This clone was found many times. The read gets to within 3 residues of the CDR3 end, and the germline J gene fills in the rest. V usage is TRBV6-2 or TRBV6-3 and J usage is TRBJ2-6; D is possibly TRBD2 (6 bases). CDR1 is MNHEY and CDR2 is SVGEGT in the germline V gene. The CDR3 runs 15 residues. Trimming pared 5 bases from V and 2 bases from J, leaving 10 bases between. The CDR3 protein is CASSASGAGANVLTF. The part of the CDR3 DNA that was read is TGTGCCAGCAGTGCCTCGGGGGCTGGGGCCAACGTC.

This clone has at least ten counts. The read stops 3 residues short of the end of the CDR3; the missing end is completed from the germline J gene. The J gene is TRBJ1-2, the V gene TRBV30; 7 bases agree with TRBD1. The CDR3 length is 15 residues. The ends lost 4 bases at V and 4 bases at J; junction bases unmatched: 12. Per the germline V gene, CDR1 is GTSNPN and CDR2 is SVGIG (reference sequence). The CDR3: CAWTQSRQGVYGYTF. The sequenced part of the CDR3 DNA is TGTGCCTGGACCCAATCCCGACAGGGTGTCTATGGC.

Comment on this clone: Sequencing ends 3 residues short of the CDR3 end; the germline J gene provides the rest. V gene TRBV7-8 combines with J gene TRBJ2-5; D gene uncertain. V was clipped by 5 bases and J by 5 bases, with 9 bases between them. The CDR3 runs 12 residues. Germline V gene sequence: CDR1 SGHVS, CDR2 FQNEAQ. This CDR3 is CASSQARETQYF. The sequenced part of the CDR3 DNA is TGTGCCAGCAGCCAAGCACGGGAGACC.

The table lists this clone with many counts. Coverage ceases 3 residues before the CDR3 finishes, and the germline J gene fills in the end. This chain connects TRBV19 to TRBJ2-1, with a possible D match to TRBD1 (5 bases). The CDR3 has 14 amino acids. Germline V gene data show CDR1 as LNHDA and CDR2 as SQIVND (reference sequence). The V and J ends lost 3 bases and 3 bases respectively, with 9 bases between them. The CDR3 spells CASSMGQSYNEQFF. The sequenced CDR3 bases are TGTGCCAGTAGTATGGGGCAGAGCTACAATGAG.

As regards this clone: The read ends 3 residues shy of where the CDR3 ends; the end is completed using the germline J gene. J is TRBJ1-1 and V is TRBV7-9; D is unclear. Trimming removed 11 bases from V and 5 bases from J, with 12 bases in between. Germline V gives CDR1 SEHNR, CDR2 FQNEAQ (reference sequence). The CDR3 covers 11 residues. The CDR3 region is CAVRIGTEAFF. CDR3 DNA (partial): TGTGCCGTCCGCATCGGGACTGAA.

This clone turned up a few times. The CDR3: CASSLGTGGAPTEAFF. The DNA read from the CDR3 is TGCGCCAGCAGCTTGGGCACAGGGGGCGCCCCCACTGAA. This chain connects TRBV5-1 to TRBJ1-1; 9 nucleotides agree with TRBD1. The CDR3 is cut off 3 residues early in the read; its end comes from the germline J gene. V shed 0 bases, J shed 4 bases, and the junction held 7 bases outside the gene matches. Germline V gives CDR1 SGHRS, CDR2 YFSETQ. The CDR3 consists of 16 residues. The full variable domain, its missing parts supplied by reference TRBV5-1 and TRBJ1-1, is KAGVTQTPRYLIKTRGQQVTLSCSPISGHRSVSWYQQTPGQGLQFLFEYFSETQRNKGNFPGRFSGRQFSNSRSEMNVSTLELGDSALYLCASSLGTGGAPTEAFFGQGTRLTVV.

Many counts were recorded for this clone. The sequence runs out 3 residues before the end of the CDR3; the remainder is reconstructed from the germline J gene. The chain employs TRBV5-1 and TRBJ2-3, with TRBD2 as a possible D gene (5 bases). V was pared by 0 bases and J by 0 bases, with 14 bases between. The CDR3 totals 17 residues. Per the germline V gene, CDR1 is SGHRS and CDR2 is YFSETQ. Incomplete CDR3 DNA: TGCGCCAGCAGCTTGGATGGTAGCGTCGCTAGCACAGATACG. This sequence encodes CASSLDGSVASTDT. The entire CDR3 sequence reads CASSLDGSVASTDTQYF.

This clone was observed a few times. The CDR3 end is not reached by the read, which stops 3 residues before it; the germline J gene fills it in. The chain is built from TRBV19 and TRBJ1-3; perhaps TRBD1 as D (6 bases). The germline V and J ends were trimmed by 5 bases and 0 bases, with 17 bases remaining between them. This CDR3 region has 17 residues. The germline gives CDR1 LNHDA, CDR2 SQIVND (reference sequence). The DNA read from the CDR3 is TGTGCCAGTAGTGACGGGGGGACAATAAGCTCTGGAAACACC. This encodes CASSDGGTISSGNT. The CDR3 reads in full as CASSDGGTISSGNTIYF.

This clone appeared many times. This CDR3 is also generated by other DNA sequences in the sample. CDR3 DNA, as far as it was read: TGTGCCAGTAGTATAGCAACCGGGACAGACTATGGC. It yields the protein CASSIATGTDYG. The complete CDR3 reads CASSIATGTDYGYTF. The chain carries TRBV19 and TRBJ1-2; 7 positions agree with TRBD1. The read falls 3 residues short of the CDR3 end, and the missing part is taken from the germline J gene. The CDR3 spans 15 residues. Germline V gene sequence: CDR1 LNHDA, CDR2 SQIVND (reference sequence). V was pared by 1 base and J by 3 bases, with 5 bases of the junction left unmatched.

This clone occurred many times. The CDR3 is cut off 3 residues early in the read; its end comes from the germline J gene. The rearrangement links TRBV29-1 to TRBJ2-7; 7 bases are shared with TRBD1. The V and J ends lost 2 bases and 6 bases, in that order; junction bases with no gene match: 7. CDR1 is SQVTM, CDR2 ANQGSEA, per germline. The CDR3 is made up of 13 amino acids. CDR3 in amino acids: CSVEKTGSGEQYF. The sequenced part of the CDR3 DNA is TGCAGCGTTGAAAAGACAGGGAGCGGCGAG.